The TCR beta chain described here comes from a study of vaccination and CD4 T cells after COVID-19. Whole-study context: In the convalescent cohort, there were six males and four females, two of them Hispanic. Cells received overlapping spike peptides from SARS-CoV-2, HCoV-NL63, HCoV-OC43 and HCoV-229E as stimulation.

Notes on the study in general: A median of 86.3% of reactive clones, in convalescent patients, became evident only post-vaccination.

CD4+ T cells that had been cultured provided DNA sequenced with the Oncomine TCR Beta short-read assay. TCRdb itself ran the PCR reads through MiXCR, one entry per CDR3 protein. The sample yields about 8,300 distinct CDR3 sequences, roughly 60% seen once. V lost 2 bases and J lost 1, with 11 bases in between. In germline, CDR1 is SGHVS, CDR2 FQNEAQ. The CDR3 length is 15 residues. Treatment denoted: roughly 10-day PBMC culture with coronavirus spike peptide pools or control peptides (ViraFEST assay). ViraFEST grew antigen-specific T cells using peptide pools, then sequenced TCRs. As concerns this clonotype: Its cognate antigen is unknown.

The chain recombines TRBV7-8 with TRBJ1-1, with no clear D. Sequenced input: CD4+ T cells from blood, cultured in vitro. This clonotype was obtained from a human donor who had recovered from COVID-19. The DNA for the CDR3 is TGTGCCAGCAGCTTAAGCCGAATCCGGAACACTGAAGCTTTCTTT. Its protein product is CASSLSRIRNTEAFF. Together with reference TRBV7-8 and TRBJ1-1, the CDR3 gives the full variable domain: GAGVSQSPRYKVAKRGQDVALRCDPISGHVSLFWYQQALGQGPEFLTYFQNEAQLDKSGLPSDRFFAERPEGSVSTLKIQRTQQEDSAVYLCASSLSRIRNTEAFFGQGTRLTVV.